This T cell receptor beta chain comes out of a study of radiotherapy plus CTLA-4 blockade in lung cancer. There are 14 residues in the CDR3. Germline values: CDR1 GTSNPN, CDR2 SVGIG (reference sequence). Trimming shortened V by 0 bases and J by 8 bases, and 16 bases separated the two germline ends. The repertoire was sequenced with immunoSEQ multiplex PCR; TCRdb's copy has only in-frame clones and lacks some. Found here are approximately 77,000 clones, 84% of them singletons; the top ten hold 0.65% to 0.85%. The sample here was peripheral blood, taken from a patient treated with radiotherapy plus ipilimumab. The genes are TRBV30 and TRBJ1-2; D unclear. This clonotype was sampled from a human donor with non-small cell lung cancer who had stable disease on radiotherapy plus ipilimumab. The CDR3 DNA reads TGTGCCTGGAGTGTTTCTCCCTCCCCCGGGGGCTACACCTTC. Translated: CAWSVSPSPGGYTF.